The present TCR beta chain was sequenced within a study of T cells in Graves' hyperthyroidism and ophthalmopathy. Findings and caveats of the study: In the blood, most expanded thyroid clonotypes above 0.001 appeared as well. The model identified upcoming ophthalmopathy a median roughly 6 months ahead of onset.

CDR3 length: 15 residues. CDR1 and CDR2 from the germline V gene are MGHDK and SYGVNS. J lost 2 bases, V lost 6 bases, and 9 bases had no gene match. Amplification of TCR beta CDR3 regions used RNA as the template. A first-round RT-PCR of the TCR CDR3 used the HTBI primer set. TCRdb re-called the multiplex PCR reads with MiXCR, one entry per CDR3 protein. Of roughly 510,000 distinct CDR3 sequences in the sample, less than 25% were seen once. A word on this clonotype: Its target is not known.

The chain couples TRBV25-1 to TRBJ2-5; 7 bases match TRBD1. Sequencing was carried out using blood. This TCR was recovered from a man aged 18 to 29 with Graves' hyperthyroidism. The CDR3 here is CASSQTGSGQETQYF. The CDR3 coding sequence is TGTGCCAGCAGCCAGACAGGGAGTGGTCAAGAGACCCAGTACTTC.